This T cell receptor beta chain derives from a study of human T cells and chemical hapten exposure. Broader study findings: After DPC sensitization, TCRs above 1 in 1000 frequency showed no change.

This clonotype was observed a few times. Its matching antigen is unknown. Germline V gives CDR1 KGHSH, CDR2 LQKENI. Between the trimmed V and J ends, which lost 6 bases and 4 bases, there was a span of 12 bases. The CDR3 is made up of 13 amino acids. Unseparated into fractions, whole blood served as the source from which total RNA was extracted. The library put unique molecular identifiers onto individual cDNA molecules. In the original analysis: Between 23,224 and 690,600 TCRs appeared in each sample, and the median stood at 95,638. TCRdb reprocessed the reads with MiXCR, giving one entry per CDR3 protein. The V and J calls shown here were made by TCRdb, not taken from the authors' results. The repertoire consists of fewer than 150,000 distinct CDR3 sequences, with less than 10% occurring once and the leading ten covering about 1.4%.

The J gene is TRBJ2-5, the V gene TRBV18; unclear D gene. This receptor was obtained from a human donor in good health. Some clones in this sample may be carry-over from other donors' samples. The material sequenced was whole blood. This CDR3 reads CASSTNRVETQYF. The CDR3 DNA reads as TGTGCCAGCTCTACCAACCGGGTAGAGACCCAGTACTTC.